This T cell receptor beta chain was found in a study of blood T cell repertoires in COVID-19. Living in 24 US areas, the participants were between roughly 18 and 89 years of age. Cohort assignment relied on participant-reported clinical history. Data came from immunoSEQ multiplex PCR; TCRdb stores just in-frame clones and leaves some out. The table lists under 250,000 clones, roughly nine tenths of them singletons. Trimming shortened V by 1 base and J by 2 bases, and 11 bases separated the two germline ends. Germline CDR1 SGHVS, CDR2 FQNEAQ. This CDR3 has 15 amino acids. This clonotype originated in a woman aged 18-35 years in a cohort exposed to, infected with or recovered from COVID-19 (not recorded which). The specimen sequenced was PBMCs or T cells enriched from blood (not recorded which). This sequence joins TRBV7-8 and TRBJ1-2; D call uncertain. The CDR3 here is CASSLGGSTNYGYTF. CDR3 DNA sequence: TGTGCCAGCAGCTTAGGAGGGAGCACCAACTATGGCTACACCTTC.